Included here is one TCR beta chain sequence, with context. Its antigen is undetermined. One end of the junction varies from germline; a read error may be responsible. This entry is derived from a study of regulatory T cells in long-lasting Graves disease. Study details: Treatment with antithyroid drugs for over 5 years, together with positive TSH receptor antibodies, meant persistent Graves' disease.

Germline V gene lookup returns CDR1 MDHEN and CDR2 SYDVKM. The CDR3 has 18 amino acids. Described time point: persistent/refractory GD, antithyroid drugs over 5 years with positive TRAb. From PBMCs, RNA was extracted and then used to make the TCR library. Investigators prepared the TCR beta libraries by applying iRepertoire HTBI primers and Arm-PCR of CDR3 regions. TCRdb redid the calling of the multiplex PCR reads with MiXCR, one entry per CDR3 protein. The sample lists a few hundred thousand distinct CDR3 sequences, approximately 23% seen once, with 10% to 15% in the top ten. Study conclusions and caveats: Persistent Graves' patients showed reduced TCR diversity versus newly diagnosed patients. TRBV28, TRBJ1-2 and TRBJ2-5 were favored in persistent disease.

J is TRBJ1-5 and V is TRBV28; D unclear. The receptor comes from a female donor with Graves disease. The material sequenced was peripheral blood mononuclear cells (PBMCs), taken when the disease was refractory, from a patient treated with antithyroid drugs. CDR3 sequence reads: CASSFTPKPFGGNQPQHF. As DNA, the CDR3 is TGTGCCAGCAGTTTCACTCCGAAACCGTTTGGTGGCAATCAACCCCAGCATTTT.